Each of the 23 T cell receptor beta chains below was sequenced from the same sample in a study of OX40 agonist ivuxolimab in advanced cancers. Assay: immunoSEQ multiplex PCR; the TCRdb copy retains only in-frame clones and omits some. The repertoire consists of about 58,000 clones, with roughly 85% occurring once and the leading ten covering about 3%. Sequencing used CD4+ or CD8+ T cells sorted from blood, obtained in a trial of the OX40 agonist ivuxolimab. The receptors derive from an adult with an advanced solid tumor such as melanoma, head and neck, liver or kidney cancer.

The gene calls are TRBV5-1 and TRBJ2-7; no clear D gene. Deletions cut 0 bases from V and 2 bases from J, with 15 bases between. The CDR3 contains 16 residues. Per germline, CDR1 SGHRS and CDR2 YFSETQ. CDR3: CASSLGAGRATYEQYF. DNA for the CDR3: TGCGCCAGCAGCTTGGGAGCAGGTCGGGCTACCTACGAGCAGTACTTC.

V and J are TRBV7-9 and TRBJ1-2; 8 bases line up with TRBD1. The ends lost 6 bases at V and 8 bases at J; junction bases unmatched: 11. The CDR3 length is 14 residues. CDR1 is SEHNR and CDR2 is FQNEAQ in the germline V gene (reference sequence). The CDR3 coding sequence is TGTGCCAGCAGTACCGGCCAGGGGGCGGAGGGCTACACCTTC. The encoded protein is CASSTGQGAEGYTF.

The rearrangement uses TRBV4-2 and TRBJ2-5, with 7 nucleotides matching TRBD1. This CDR3 has 14 residues. The junction had 5 bases not matched to a gene; V was cut back by 2 bases and J by 5 bases. Germline V CDR1 and CDR2: LGHNA, YNFKEQ. The CDR3 spells CASSQTDRRETQYF. Written as DNA, the CDR3 is TGTGCCAGCAGCCAAACGGACAGGCGGGAGACCCAGTACTTC.

The chain links TRBV7-9 to TRBJ1-4; 9 nucleotides agree with TRBD1. Looked up from germline, CDR1 is SEHNR and CDR2 is FQNEAQ (reference sequence). V dropped 1 base and J dropped 8; count of bases not matched to a gene: 5. The CDR3 extends over 15 amino acids. The CDR3 loop reads CASSLGDREGEKLFF. In DNA form, the CDR3 reads TGTGCCAGCAGCTTAGGGGACAGGGAGGGAGAAAAACTGTTTTTT.

This clone was detected only a few times. The gene calls are TRBV19 and TRBJ2-3, with D perhaps TRBD2 (5 bases). This CDR3 is built from 11 residues. V was shortened by 8 bases and J by 5 bases, with 8 bases between the two germline ends. Germline V CDR1 and CDR2: LNHDA, SQIVND (reference sequence). The CDR3 nucleotides are TGTGCCAGTGGGGAGATAGATACGCAGTATTTT. Amino acid sequence: CASGEIDTQYF.

The genes are TRBV10-3 and TRBJ2-7, with 8 positions matching TRBD1. With V trimmed by 1 base and J by 2 bases, 1 base remained unmatched. Per germline, CDR1 ENHRY and CDR2 SYGVKD. There are 14 residues in the CDR3. CDR3: CAISELQGAYEQYF. CDR3 bases: TGTGCCATCAGTGAGTTACAGGGGGCCTACGAGCAGTACTTC.

This chain joins TRBV11-3 and TRBJ2-7; D unresolved. The CDR3 is made up of 16 amino acids. CDR1 is SGHNT and CDR2 is YENEEA in the germline V gene. V was trimmed by 0 bases and J by 1 base, leaving 13 bases between them. The DNA for the CDR3 is TGTGCCAGCAGCTTAGATCAAACGGTTTTATCCTACGAGCAGTACTTC. Protein product: CASSLDQTVLSYEQYF. Complete variable domain (other parts from reference TRBV11-3 and TRBJ2-7): EAGVVQSPRYKIIEKKQPVAFWCNPISGHNTLYWYLQNLGQGPELLIRYENEEAVDDSQLPKDRFSAERLKGVDSTLKIQPAELGDSAVYLCASSLDQTVLSYEQYFGPGTRLTVT.

This clone was counted a few times. J is TRBJ2-1 and V is TRBV10-3; TRBD1 aligns across 12 bases. Germline trimming cut 3 bases from V and 9 bases from J; bases unmatched to any gene: 9. The CDR3 consists of 16 residues. Germline V gene sequence: CDR1 ENHRY, CDR2 SYGVKD. CDR3 sequence reads: CAISDRAGTGGGEQFF. The CDR3 bases are TGTGCCATCAGTGATAGGGCGGGGACAGGGGGCGGTGAGCAGTTCTTC.

DNA for the CDR3: TGTGCCAGCAGTTTAATCGGTTACGAGCAGTACTTC. This translates into CASSLIGYEQYF. This chain uses TRBV28 with TRBJ2-7; the D is unclear. The CDR3 is 12 amino acids. Germline values: CDR1 MDHEN, CDR2 SYDVKM. Trimming shortened V by 2 bases and J by 4 bases, and 6 bases separated the two germline ends.

The chain carries TRBV5-4 and TRBJ2-1, with D perhaps TRBD1 or TRBD2 (5 bases each). V was cut by 0 bases and J by 7 bases, with 8 bases left in between. Germline CDR1 and CDR2: SGHNT and YYREEE (reference sequence). CDR3 length: 13 residues. The CDR3: CASSLVGENEQFF. The DNA for the CDR3 is TGTGCCAGCAGCTTGGTGGGGGAAAATGAGCAGTTCTTC.

The V and J genes are TRBV28 and TRBJ1-1; D is unresolved. Germline CDR1 reads MDHEN; CDR2 reads SYDVKM. V lost 2 bases, J lost 1 base, and 11 bases lay in between. The CDR3 contains 15 residues. CDR3 nucleotides: TGTGCCAGCAGTTTAGGTGCAGCCGGGAACACTGAAGCTTTCTTT. Translation gives CASSLGAAGNTEAFF.

This sequence joins TRBV7-3 and TRBJ2-1, with D perhaps TRBD2 (6 bases). V was pared by 5 bases and J by 6 bases, with 20 bases between. The CDR3 runs 16 residues. Looked up from germline, CDR1 is SGHTA and CDR2 is FQGTGA. For the CDR3, the DNA is TGTGCCAGCAGCCCCCCCGGCGCGGGGTTCGGCAATGAGCAGTTCTTC. It is translated as CASSPPGAGFGNEQFF.

The V call is TRBV19, the J call TRBJ2-1; D possibly corresponds to TRBD2 (6 bases). Trimming left V 3 bases short and J 6 bases short, with 15 bases between. The germline gives CDR1 LNHDA, CDR2 SQIVND (reference sequence). There are 15 residues in the CDR3. The CDR3 DNA sequence: TGTGCCAGTAGTATGGTTCTAGCGAAGGGCAATGAGCAGTTCTTC. This codes for CASSMVLAKGNEQFF.

The genes are TRBV2 and TRBJ2-2, with D unresolved. CDR3 length equals 12 residues. CDR1 and CDR2 (germline): SNHLY, FYNNEI. With 6 bases removed from V and 2 bases from J, the gap between germline ends came to 4 bases. The CDR3 region is CASSLNTGELFF. The CDR3 coding sequence is TGTGCCAGCAGCCTCAACACCGGGGAGCTGTTTTTT. The whole variable domain, filled in from reference TRBV2 and TRBJ2-2, reads EPEVTQTPSHQVTQMGQEVILRCVPISNHLYFYWYRQILGQKVEFLVSFYNNEISEKSEIFDDQFSVERPDGSNFTLKIRSTKLEDSAMYFCASSLNTGELFFGEGSRLTVL.

This rearrangement joins TRBV18 to TRBJ2-7; D is tentatively TRBD1 or TRBD2 (6 bases each). CDR3 length: 12 amino acids. Germline V lookup: CDR1 KGHSH, CDR2 LQKENI. The V and J ends lost 4 bases and 6 bases respectively, with 10 bases between them. CDR3 DNA: TGTGCCAGCTCACAGGGGGGCGCCGAGCAGTACTTC. This encodes CASSQGGAEQYF.

The chain combines TRBV6-5 with TRBJ1-2; 9 bases map to TRBD1. The CDR3 extends over 14 amino acids. Germline-derived CDR1 and CDR2 are MNHEY and SVGAGI. The junction had 0 bases not matched to a gene; V was cut back by 0 bases and J by 4 bases. This CDR3 reads CASSYSDRGYGYTF. The CDR3, as DNA: TGTGCCAGCAGTTACTCGGACAGGGGCTATGGCTACACCTTC.

The CDR3 DNA sequence: TGTGCCAGCAAAGAGGGCAGGGGAACGGATACGCAGTATTTT. Translating gives CASKEGRGTDTQYF. This chain joins TRBV7-2 and TRBJ2-3; tentatively, D is TRBD1 (6 bases). Germline lookup yields CDR1 SGHTA and CDR2 FQGNSA. Between the trimmed V and J ends, which lost 7 bases and 6 bases, there was a span of 17 bases. The CDR3 spans 14 residues.

The chain links TRBV18 to TRBJ2-7; unclear D gene. Trimming removed 2 bases from V and 6 bases from J, with 2 bases in between. The V gene's germline CDR1 is KGHSH and CDR2 LQKENI. This CDR3 contains 10 residues. This chain's CDR3 is CASSPSEQYF. CDR3 coding DNA: TGTGCCAGCTCACCAAGCGAGCAGTACTTC.

The chain uses TRBV11-2 and TRBJ1-4; TRBD1 aligns across 8 bases. The trim removed 5 bases at V and 10 bases at J, leaving 9 bases unmatched. From germline, CDR1 is SGHAT and CDR2 FQNNGV. This CDR3 is built from 14 residues. Here the CDR3 reads CASSSQGAQGKLFF. The CDR3 coding sequence is TGTGCCAGCAGCAGTCAGGGGGCTCAAGGAAAACTGTTTTTT.

The V and J genes are TRBV11-1 and TRBJ1-1, with TRBD1 as a possible D gene (5 bases). Trimming pared 1 base from V and 4 bases from J, leaving 13 bases between. The germline V gene has CDR1 SGHAT and CDR2 FQDESV (reference sequence). The CDR3 runs 15 residues. The CDR3 sequence is CASSLGFGGGTEAFF. The CDR3 region has the DNA TGTGCCAGCAGCTTAGGTTTCGGCGGGGGCACTGAAGCTTTCTTT.

DNA for the CDR3: TGTGCCTGGAAAATCCCCGGCGCCCCGGGTGAAGCTTTCTTT. Encoded protein: CAWKIPGAPGEAFF. This chain joins TRBV30 and TRBJ1-1; the D is unclear. This CDR3 spans 14 amino acids. The V gene's germline CDR1 is GTSNPN and CDR2 SVGIG (reference sequence). V lost 4 bases and J 7 bases, leaving 19 bases between the germline ends.

CDR3 DNA sequence: TGTGCCAGCATTATAGCCAACTACCGGGACAGACCTCATAGCAATCAGCCCCAGCATTTT. As protein: CASIIANYRDRPHSNQPQHF. The V and J genes are TRBV2 and TRBJ1-5; 7 bases match TRBD1. After removal of 7 bases from V and 0 bases from J, the junction contained 21 bases not matched to a gene. CDR1 SNHLY and CDR2 FYNNEI come from the germline V gene. CDR3 length: 20 residues.

The V gene is TRBV6-6, the J gene TRBJ2-5, with a possible D match to TRBD2 (6 bases). Germline CDR1 MNHNY, CDR2 SVGAGI (reference sequence). This CDR3 has 13 amino acids. The V gene lost 7 bases and the J gene lost 2 bases, with 11 bases spanning the gap. This CDR3 is CASTNREQETQYF. The CDR3, as DNA: TGTGCCAGCACGAACCGGGAGCAAGAGACCCAGTACTTC.